Listed below are T cell receptor beta chains from one sample, sequenced in a study of spatial heterogeneity in lung cancer. MiXCR, run by TCRdb on the 5' RACE reads, gives a single entry per CDR3 protein. In the table there are fewer than 45,000 distinct CDR3 sequences, 7% to 7.5% of which are singletons. The sequencing used PBMCs, collected at surgery. These receptors all come from a female donor with early-stage non-small cell lung cancer. Each CDR3 is given with its conserved first and last residue. A D gene is named only where the DNA matches it firmly. Size tells how often a clone was seen (once, few, many) or the class of an expanded clone, and some rows leave it out.

>TRBV29-1|NA|few|TRBJ1-2
CSVEALGGNYGYTF
TGCAGCGTTGAAGCGCTCGGGGGTAACTATGGCTACACCTTC
>TRBV5-1|NA|few|TRBJ2-3
CASSLEVGSGSADTQYF
TGCGCCAGCAGCTTGGAGGTTGGGTCAGGGAGTGCAGATACGCAGTATTTT
>TRBV28|NA|many|TRBJ1-1
CASSSRTWYTEAFF
TGTGCCAGCAGTTCCCGGACTTGGTACACTGAAGCTTTCTTT
>TRBV7-9|NA|many|TRBJ2-7
CASSLELGREDDQYF
TGTGCCAGCAGCTTAGAGTTGGGGCGGGAAGACGATCAGTACTTC
>TRBV20-1|NA|many|TRBJ2-3
CSARGLAIPTRHTQYF
TGCAGTGCTAGAGGCCTCGCGATACCGACGAGACATACGCAGTATTTT
>TRBV12-3/TRBV12-4|NA|few|TRBJ1-3
CASSEASPGNTIYF
TGTGCCAGCAGCGAGGCGTCCCCTGGAAACACCATATATTTT
>TRBV10-3|NA|many|TRBJ2-1
CAISVQLYTAGNEQFF
TGTGCCATCAGTGTACAGCTATATACCGCCGGCAATGAGCAGTTCTTC
>TRBV7-9|NA|few|TRBJ2-7
CASSSPGLTAYEQYF
TGTGCCAGCAGCTCACCGGGACTGACCGCCTACGAGCAGTACTTC
>TRBV4-1|NA|many|TRBJ2-7
CASSYLADSSYEQYF
TGCGCCAGCAGCTATTTAGCGGATTCCTCCTACGAGCAGTACTTC
>TRBV6-1|TRBD1|medium-sized|TRBJ2-3
CASGTVPSTDTQYF
TGTGCCAGCGGGACAGTCCCTAGCACAGATACGCAGTATTTT
>TRBV4-3|NA|NA|TRBJ2-2
CASSQDGQGTGELFF
TGCGCCAGCAGCCAAGATGGGCAGGGCACCGGGGAGCTGTTTTTT
>TRBV28|NA|many|TRBJ2-1
CASSLDGVRVEQFF
TGTGCCAGCAGTTTAGATGGGGTTAGGGTTGAGCAGTTCTTC
>TRBV11-2|TRBD2|many|TRBJ2-1
CASSFLRGRSYNEQFF
TGTGCCAGCAGCTTTCTCCGCGGGAGGTCCTACAATGAGCAGTTCTTC
>TRBV3-1|NA|NA|TRBJ1-5
CASSQDRDQPQHF
TGTGCCAGCAGCCAAGATCGGGATCAGCCCCAGCATTTT
>TRBV3-1|NA|NA|TRBJ2-7
CASSQGVGEYEQYF
TGTGCCAGCAGCCAAGGAGTAGGTGAATACGAGCAGTACTTC
>TRBV20-1|NA|few|TRBJ2-7
CSAKESGNEQYF
TGCAGTGCTAAGGAGTCGGGCAACGAGCAGTACTTC
>TRBV7-9|NA|few|TRBJ1-1
CASSFDMNTEAFF
TGTGCCAGCAGCTTTGATATGAACACTGAAGCTTTCTTT
>TRBV2|TRBD1|few|TRBJ2-7
CASSDLGQGVEQYF
TGTGCCAGCAGTGATCTGGGGCAGGGGGTCGAGCAGTACTTC
>TRBV5-1|NA|many|TRBJ2-2
CASSHGRGAAGELFF
TGCGCCAGCAGCCACGGAAGAGGAGCGGCCGGGGAGCTGTTTTTT
>TRBV7-9|TRBD2|many|TRBJ2-3
CASSALSGGFTDTQYF
TGTGCCAGCAGCGCTCTGAGCGGGGGCTTCACAGATACGCAGTATTTT
>TRBV9|TRBD1|many|TRBJ1-2
CASSPTPQTGMDGYTF
TGTGCCAGCAGCCCGACCCCTCAGACAGGGATGGATGGCTACACCTTC
>TRBV5-1|TRBD1|many|TRBJ1-5
CASSLATGGDQPQHF
TGCGCCAGCAGCTTGGCCACAGGGGGCGACCAGCCCCAGCATTTT
>TRBV7-2|NA|NA|TRBJ1-6
CASSLTGPSPLHF
TGTGCCAGCAGTCTCACAGGGCCCTCACCCCTCCACTTT
>TRBV7-2|NA|NA|TRBJ2-7
CASSNFQYEQYF
TGTGCCAGCAGCAACTTCCAGTACGAGCAGTACTTC
>TRBV6-5|TRBD1|many|TRBJ1-6
CASRARQGARSPLHF
TGTGCCAGCAGAGCAAGACAGGGGGCGAGATCACCCCTCCACTTT
>TRBV2|TRBD1|many|TRBJ1-6
CASSEEGPGGYNSPLHF
TGTGCCAGCAGTGAAGAAGGACCAGGGGGCTATAATTCACCCCTCCACTTT
>TRBV6-2/TRBV6-3|NA|many|TRBJ1-1
CASSYWRVSFEDTEAFF
TGTGCCAGCAGTTACTGGAGGGTGTCCTTTGAGGACACTGAAGCTTTCTTT
>TRBV7-3|TRBD2|many|TRBJ2-3
CASSLSGGLDTQYF
TGTGCCAGCAGCCTTAGCGGGGGGCTGGATACGCAGTATTTT
>TRBV9|NA|many|TRBJ2-4
CASARDPIGNIQYF
TGTGCCAGCGCAAGGGACCCCATCGGGAACATTCAGTACTTC
>TRBV3-1|NA|many|TRBJ1-1
CASSQNSRGNEAFF
TGTGCCAGCAGCCAGAACTCAAGGGGGAATGAAGCTTTCTTT
>TRBV6-5|NA|many|TRBJ2-3
CASSLARGADTQYF
TGTGCCAGCAGCCTTGCTAGGGGGGCAGATACGCAGTATTTT
>TRBV7-2|NA|NA|TRBJ2-3
CASSLDTAYTDTQYF
TGTGCCAGCAGCTTAGATACAGCGTACACAGATACGCAGTATTTT
>TRBV28|NA|few|TRBJ2-1
CASSPLDGTYNEQFF
TGTGCCAGCAGTCCCCTGGACGGTACCTACAATGAGCAGTTCTTC
>TRBV11-3|TRBD1|many|TRBJ1-1
CASSLLSRGTGFFRKETEAFF
TGTGCCAGCAGCTTATTGAGTCGTGGGACAGGTTTTTTTCGGAAAGAGACTGAAGCTTTCTTT
>TRBV5-1|NA|NA|TRBJ1-1
CASSLGSAGNTEAFF
TGCGCCAGCAGCTTAGGTTCGGCCGGGAACACTGAAGCTTTCTTT
>TRBV9|TRBD1|many|TRBJ2-7
CASSATGNRGEQYF
TGTGCCAGCAGCGCGACAGGGAATAGGGGCGAGCAGTACTTC
>TRBV6-5|NA|NA|TRBJ2-7
CATKPGLSYEQYF
TGTGCCACCAAGCCCGGGCTCTCCTACGAGCAGTACTTC
>TRBV21-1|NA|many|TRBJ2-7
CASSTTYEQYF
TGTGCCAGCAGCACGACCTACGAGCAGTACTTC
>TRBV7-8|NA|many|TRBJ2-3
CASSPELAGSTDTQYF
TGTGCCAGCAGTCCAGAACTCGCAGGGAGCACAGATACGCAGTATTTT
>TRBV7-8|NA|NA|TRBJ1-2
CASSPQGTQAGYTF
TGTGCCAGCAGCCCCCAAGGAACCCAGGCCGGCTACACCTTC
>TRBV7-9|NA|NA|TRBJ2-1
CASSPGQVAYNEQFF
TGTGCCAGCAGCCCGGGGCAGGTGGCCTACAATGAGCAGTTCTTC
>TRBV3-1|NA|many|TRBJ2-5
CASSQVIGRPQYF
TGTGCCAGCAGCCAAGTGATCGGGCGACCCCAGTACTTC
>TRBV10-3|NA|many|TRBJ2-3
CAISESRGTDTQYF
TGTGCCATCAGTGAGTCTCGCGGCACAGATACGCAGTATTTT
>TRBV7-8|NA|many|TRBJ1-6
CASSVPTAKSSYNSPLHF
TGTGCCAGCAGCGTCCCGACTGCCAAGAGCTCCTATAATTCACCCCTCCACTTT
>TRBV10-3|NA|few|TRBJ2-5
CAISGGRGRPEQETQYF
TGTGCCATCAGTGGGGGTAGGGGACGGCCAGAACAAGAGACCCAGTACTTC
>TRBV6-5|TRBD2|many|TRBJ2-7
CASTPSGRLVSQYF
TGTGCCAGCACCCCTAGCGGGAGGCTTGTTAGTCAGTACTTC
>TRBV4-2|NA|many|TRBJ1-2
CASSLAGTQGYGYTF
TGTGCCAGCAGCCTAGCCGGGACCCAAGGGTATGGCTACACCTTC
>TRBV11-1|NA|many|TRBJ2-7
CASSPQGGEQYF
TGTGCCAGCAGCCCACAGGGCGGGGAGCAGTACTTC
>TRBV2|TRBD1|NA|TRBJ1-4
CASSPGTGKEKLFF
TGTGCCAGCAGCCCCGGGACAGGGAAAGAAAAACTGTTTTTT
>TRBV20-1|TRBD2|many|TRBJ2-3
CRAGTSATDTQYF
TGCAGAGCCGGGACTAGCGCCACAGATACGCAGTATTTT
>TRBV30|NA|NA|TRBJ2-1
CAWSALGSYNEQFF
TGTGCCTGGAGTGCCCTCGGCTCCTACAATGAGCAGTTCTTC
>TRBV5-6|NA|many|TRBJ2-1
CASSPGALYNEQFF
TGTGCCAGCAGCCCGGGGGCCCTCTACAATGAGCAGTTCTTC
>TRBV2|NA|NA|TRBJ2-3
CASSSGTTDTQYF
TGTGCCAGCAGTTCCGGGACTACAGATACGCAGTATTTT
>TRBV20-1|NA|many|TRBJ2-5
CSASSARETQYF
TGCAGTGCTAGCTCAGCGAGAGAGACCCAGTACTTC
>TRBV9|NA|medium-sized|TRBJ2-5
CASSPRGYQETQYF
TGTGCCAGCAGCCCAAGGGGTTACCAAGAGACCCAGTACTTC
>TRBV7-9|NA|many|TRBJ1-4
CASSLEGEKLFF
TGTGCCAGCAGCTTAGAGGGAGAAAAACTGTTTTTT